This T cell receptor (beta chain) was identified during a study of human T cells and chemical hapten exposure. Overall study findings and caveats: After DPC sensitization, TCRs above 1 in 1000 frequency showed no change.

Time point described: pre-sensitization, week 0. Treatment reported: therapeutic diphenylcyclopropenone sensitization with weekly scalp DPC. Single cDNA molecules in the library carried unique molecular identifiers attached during preparation. TCRdb re-called the RACE reads through MiXCR, storing one row per CDR3 protein. The repertoire holds about 40,000 distinct CDR3 sequences, with roughly 10% as singletons. At least ten counts were recorded for this clonotype. The antigen remains unidentified. The starting material was whole blood, obtained in connection with sensitization to the hapten diphenylcyclopropenone (DPC). This sequence originates from a man aged 25 to 40 with alopecia areata. Some clones in this sample may be carry-over from other donors' samples.

The CDR3 protein is CSARDSGNTQYF. In DNA form, the CDR3 reads TGCAGTGCTAGAGATTCGGGAAATACGCAGTATTTT. This chain joins TRBV20-1 and TRBJ2-3, with D possibly being TRBD2 (5 bases). Germline-derived CDR1 and CDR2 are DFQATT and SNEGSKA (reference sequence). V was cut by 0 bases and J by 7 bases, with 8 bases left in between. CDR3 length: 12 amino acids.